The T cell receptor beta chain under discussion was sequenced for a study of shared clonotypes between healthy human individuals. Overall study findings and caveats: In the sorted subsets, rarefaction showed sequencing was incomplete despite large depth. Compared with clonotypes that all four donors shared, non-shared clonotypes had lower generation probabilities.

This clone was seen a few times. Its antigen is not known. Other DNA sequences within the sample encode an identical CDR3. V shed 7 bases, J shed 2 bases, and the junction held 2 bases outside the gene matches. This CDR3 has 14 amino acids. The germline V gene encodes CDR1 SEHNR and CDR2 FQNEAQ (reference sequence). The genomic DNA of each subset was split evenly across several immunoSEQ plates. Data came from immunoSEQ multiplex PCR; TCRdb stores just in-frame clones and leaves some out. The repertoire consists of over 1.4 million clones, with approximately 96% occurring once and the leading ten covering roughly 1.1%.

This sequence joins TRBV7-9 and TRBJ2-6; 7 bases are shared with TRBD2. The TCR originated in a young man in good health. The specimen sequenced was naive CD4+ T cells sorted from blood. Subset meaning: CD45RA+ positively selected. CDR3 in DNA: TGTGCCAGCACTGGGGGGGCTGGGGCCAACGTCCTGACTTTC. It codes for CASTGGAGANVLTF.